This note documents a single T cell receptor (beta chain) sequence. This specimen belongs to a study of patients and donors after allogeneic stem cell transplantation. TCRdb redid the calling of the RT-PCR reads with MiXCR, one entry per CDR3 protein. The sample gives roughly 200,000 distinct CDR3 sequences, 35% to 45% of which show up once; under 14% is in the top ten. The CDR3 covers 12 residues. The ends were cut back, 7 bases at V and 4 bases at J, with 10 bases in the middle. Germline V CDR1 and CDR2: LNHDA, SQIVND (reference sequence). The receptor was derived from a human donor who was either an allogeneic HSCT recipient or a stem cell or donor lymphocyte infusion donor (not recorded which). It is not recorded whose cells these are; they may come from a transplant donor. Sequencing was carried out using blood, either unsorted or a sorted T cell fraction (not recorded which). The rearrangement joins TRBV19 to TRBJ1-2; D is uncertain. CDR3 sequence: CASNSRAYGYTF. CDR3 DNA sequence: TGTGCCAGTAATTCGAGGGCCTATGGCTACACCTTC.